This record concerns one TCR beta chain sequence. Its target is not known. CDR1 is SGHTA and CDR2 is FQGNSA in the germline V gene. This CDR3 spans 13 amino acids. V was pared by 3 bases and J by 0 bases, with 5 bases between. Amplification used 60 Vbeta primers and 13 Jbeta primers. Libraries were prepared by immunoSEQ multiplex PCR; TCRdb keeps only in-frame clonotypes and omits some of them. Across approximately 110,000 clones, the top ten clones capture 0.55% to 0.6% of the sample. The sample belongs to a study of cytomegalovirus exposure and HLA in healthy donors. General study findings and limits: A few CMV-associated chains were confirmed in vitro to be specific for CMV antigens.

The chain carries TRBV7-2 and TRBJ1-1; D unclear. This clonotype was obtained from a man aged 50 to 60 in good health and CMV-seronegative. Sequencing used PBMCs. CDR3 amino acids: CASSFSMNTEAFF. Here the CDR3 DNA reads TGTGCCAGCAGCTTTAGTATGAACACTGAAGCTTTCTTT.